This T cell receptor beta chain was sequenced during a study of T cell responses to AZD1222 COVID-19 vaccine. Across the study: Timing groups of about 4 and about 12 weeks for second doses were pooled.

Study results and limitations: Just a handful of people given AZD1222 tested seropositive at baseline. Clonal diversity was possibly underestimated, and the donors were mostly white British, with more females. Spike as a whole was targeted by vaccine-associated CD4 TCRs, dominant at 160-218 and 743-854.

On this clone itself: The antigen is not known.

Repertoires were generated with immunoSEQ multiplex PCR, while TCRdb's copy carries only in-frame clones and drops some. Of tens of thousands of clones detected, roughly 84% appear once; the ten largest clones hold 15% to 20%. The sequence came from an adult in good health. The material was peripheral blood, obtained on day 0 of AZD1222 vaccination.

CDR3 nucleotides: TGTGCCAGTAGTAAGGGACTAGCGGGAGGGTTGAACACCGGGGAGCTGTTTTTT. It translates to CASSKGLAGGLNTGELFF. The chain employs TRBV19 and TRBJ2-2, with 16 bases lining up with TRBD2. The ends lost 4 bases at V and 1 base at J; junction bases unmatched: 3. CDR1 and CDR2 from the germline V gene are LNHDA and SQIVND (reference sequence). The CDR3 spans 18 residues.